This is a list of T cell receptor beta chains from one sample in a study of blood T cell repertoires in COVID-19. Clones were read by immunoSEQ multiplex PCR, and TCRdb kept only the in-frame ones, dropping some. The sample includes some 220,000 clones, approximately 80% of them seen just once. Sequences were obtained from PBMCs or T cells enriched from blood (not recorded which). The receptors shown here come from a middle-aged woman with acute COVID-19. CDR3s include the opening cysteine and the closing phenylalanine or tryptophan. D genes are given only for firm matches. Clone size is shown for a subset of rows, as once, few, many or a class of expanded clone.

D: -
J: TRBJ1-1
V: TRBV6-5
size: -
DNA: TGTGCCAGCAGTTACTATGGGGCGATGAACACTGAAGCTTTCTTT
CDR3: CASSYYGAMNTEAFF

D: TRBD1
J: TRBJ1-5
V: TRBV10-3
size: -
DNA: TGTGCCATCAGTGAGTCAGGGGGCAACAATCAGCCCCAGCATTTT
CDR3: CAISESGGNNQPQHF

D: -
J: TRBJ1-1
V: TRBV4-1
size: few
DNA: TGCGCCAGCAGCCAAGATAGGGGGGGGCCGAACACTGAAGCTTTCTTT
CDR3: CASSQDRGGPNTEAFF

D: -
J: TRBJ1-1
V: TRBV28
size: -
DNA: TGTGCCAGCAGGACACTGAACACTGAAGCTTTCTTT
CDR3: CASRTLNTEAFF

D: TRBD1
J: TRBJ1-4
V: TRBV9
size: -
DNA: TGTGCCAGCAGCGTAGGGACAGGGAGTGCTAATGAAAAACTGTTTTTT
CDR3: CASSVGTGSANEKLFF

D: -
J: TRBJ2-7
V: TRBV11-3
size: -
DNA: TGTGCCAGCAGCTTAGGGGTGGAGAGCTCCTACGAGCAGTACTTC
CDR3: CASSLGVESSYEQYF

D: TRBD2
J: TRBJ2-3
V: TRBV14
size: -
DNA: TGTGCCAGCAGCCCTCCTATAGCGGGGGCCCGCGTTAAGCAGTATTTT
CDR3: CASSPPIAGARVKQYF

D: TRBD1
J: TRBJ1-5
V: TRBV19
size: -
DNA: TGTGCCAGTAGCACTTTCCCGGGACAGGGCAATCAGCCCCAGCATTTT
CDR3: CASSTFPGQGNQPQHF

D: -
J: TRBJ2-7
V: TRBV19
size: -
DNA: TGTGCCAGTAGTATAAGTGTGGGCAGTGACTACGAGCAGTACTTC
CDR3: CASSISVGSDYEQYF

D: -
J: TRBJ1-1
V: TRBV27
size: few
DNA: TGTGCCAGCAGGCAATTTGGAGCGAACACTGAAGCTTTCTTT
CDR3: CASRQFGANTEAFF

D: -
J: TRBJ2-5
V: TRBV18
size: few
DNA: TGTGCCAGCTCCCAGGAGGGCGTTTACCAAGAGACCCAGTACTTC
CDR3: CASSQEGVYQETQYF

D: TRBD2
J: TRBJ2-1
V: TRBV19
size: -
DNA: TGTGCCACTCGCCCCCCGGGACTAGGGTCCAATGAGCAGTTCTTC
CDR3: CATRPPGLGSNEQFF

D: -
J: TRBJ2-7
V: TRBV5-6
size: -
DNA: TGTGCCAGCAGCTGGGCAGGACAAGTCTCCTACGAGCAGTACTTC
CDR3: CASSWAGQVSYEQYF

D: -
J: TRBJ2-1
V: TRBV7-2
size: -
DNA: TGTGCCAGCAGCTCCCCTTCGGGAGTCAATGAGCAGTTCTTC
CDR3: CASSSPSGVNEQFF

D: -
J: TRBJ2-7
V: TRBV6-2/TRBV6-3
size: many
DNA: TGTGCCAGCAGTTCACAGACTAGAACCTACGAGCAGTACTTC
CDR3: CASSSQTRTYEQYF

D: TRBD1
J: TRBJ2-7
V: TRBV28
size: -
DNA: TGTGCCAGCATCCACCCCCTAGGACAGGGGACCTACGAGCAGTACTTC
CDR3: CASIHPLGQGTYEQYF

D: TRBD1
J: TRBJ2-2
V: TRBV27
size: -
DNA: TGTGCCAGCAGTTTATCCACAGGGGCTGCCGGGGAGCTGTTTTTT
CDR3: CASSLSTGAAGELFF

D: -
J: TRBJ1-1
V: TRBV24-1
size: -
DNA: TGTGCCACCAGTGAATTCGGGACTGAAGCTTTCTTT
CDR3: CATSEFGTEAFF

D: TRBD1
J: TRBJ1-4
V: TRBV29-1
size: -
DNA: TGCAGCGTTCAAGGACAGGGCTCATCAACTAATGAAAAACTGTTTTTT
CDR3: CSVQGQGSSTNEKLFF

D: -
J: TRBJ1-1
V: TRBV15
size: -
DNA: TGTGCCACCAGCACCCAACCATCGACAGTTGAAGCTTTCTTT
CDR3: CATSTQPSTVEAFF